These T cell receptor beta chains were read from a single sample in a study of blood T cell repertoires in COVID-19. Clones were sequenced by immunoSEQ multiplex PCR, and TCRdb holds only the in-frame ones, with some missing. The sample shows 120,000 or so clones, around 89% of them seen only once. What was sequenced was peripheral blood. The receptors were gathered from a woman aged 55-70 years with COVID-19, enrolled during active disease. Each CDR3 is given with its conserved first and last residue. A D gene is named only where the DNA matches it firmly. Some rows have no size entry. The others give once, few or many, or a class for an expanded clone.

clone size,CDR3 length,V gene,J gene,D gene,CDR3 protein,CDR3 DNA
-,14,TRBV6-5,TRBJ2-7,-,CASSYSGASYEQYF,TGTGCCAGCAGTTACTCAGGGGCCTCCTACGAGCAGTACTTC
-,12,TRBV25-1,TRBJ1-5,TRBD1,CASSEYRGPQHF,TGTGCCAGCAGTGAGTACAGGGGTCCCCAGCATTTT
-,15,TRBV11-1,TRBJ2-7,TRBD1,CASSSDRGNPYEQYF,TGTGCCAGCAGCTCGGACAGGGGCAACCCCTACGAGCAGTACTTC
-,18,TRBV2,TRBJ2-6,-,CASSEVVGRGSGANVLTF,TGTGCCAGCAGTGAAGTTGTGGGCAGGGGCTCTGGGGCCAACGTCCTGACTTTC
-,15,TRBV7-2,TRBJ1-1,-,CASSLEAGEFAEAFF,TGTGCCAGCAGCTTAGAGGCAGGGGAGTTCGCTGAAGCTTTCTTT
-,15,TRBV6-6,TRBJ1-2,-,CASSYTGAENYGYTF,TGTGCCAGCAGTTACACGGGAGCCGAAAACTATGGCTACACCTTC
-,14,TRBV19,TRBJ2-7,-,CASSIRGGNYEQYF,TGTGCCAGTAGTATCCGAGGGGGTAATTACGAGCAGTACTTC
-,14,TRBV5-6,TRBJ1-2,-,CASITGGGVDGYTF,TGTGCCAGCATCACCGGAGGTGGCGTGGACGGCTACACCTTC
-,12,TRBV6-5,TRBJ1-6,-,CASAGGNSPLHF,TGTGCCAGCGCGGGCGGAAATTCACCCCTCCACTTT
-,13,TRBV6-5,TRBJ1-2,TRBD1,CASSRQGNYGYTF,TGTGCCAGCAGTCGACAGGGCAACTATGGCTACACCTTC
-,12,TRBV12-3/TRBV12-4,TRBJ1-1,-,CASSQTTAEAFF,TGTGCCAGCAGCCAGACAACGGCTGAAGCTTTCTTT
-,13,TRBV11-3,TRBJ2-1,-,CASSYNNPGEQFF,TGTGCCAGCAGCTACAACAATCCGGGAGAGCAGTTCTTC
-,13,TRBV5-4,TRBJ1-2,-,CASSSREIYGYTF,TGTGCCAGCAGCTCGCGGGAGATCTATGGCTACACCTTC
-,13,TRBV10-3,TRBJ1-2,-,CAISSVDNYGYTF,TGTGCCATCTCGAGCGTAGATAACTATGGCTACACCTTC
-,15,TRBV12-2,TRBJ2-3,-,CASRLETGLTDTQYF,TGTGCAAGTCGCTTAGAGACAGGGCTCACAGATACGCAGTATTTT
-,17,TRBV7-9,TRBJ1-2,TRBD1,CASSSRQGAEANYGYTF,TGTGCCAGCAGCTCCCGACAGGGGGCGGAGGCTAACTATGGCTACACCTTC
-,17,TRBV10-3,TRBJ2-1,TRBD2,CAISLGLAGVYKNEQFF,TGTGCCATCAGCCTCGGACTAGCGGGGGTCTACAAGAATGAGCAGTTCTTC
-,17,TRBV9,TRBJ2-3,TRBD2,CASSVSSSGGITDTQYF,TGTGCCAGCAGCGTATCTAGTAGCGGGGGAATCACAGATACGCAGTATTTT
-,12,TRBV29-1,TRBJ1-1,-,CSATTGSTEAFF,TGCAGCGCTACGACAGGTAGCACTGAAGCTTTCTTT
few,15,TRBV9,TRBJ1-4,TRBD1,CASSRGQQNNEKLFF,TGTGCCAGCAGTAGGGGACAGCAAAATAATGAAAAACTGTTTTTT
once,14,TRBV7-2,TRBJ2-7,-,CASSYQTGSYEQYF,TGTGCCAGCAGCTACCAGACAGGATCCTACGAGCAGTACTTC
-,17,TRBV2,TRBJ1-3,TRBD1,CASRRGQGHNSGNTIYF,TGTGCCAGCAGGAGGGGACAGGGGCACAACTCTGGAAACACCATATATTTT
-,13,TRBV7-2,TRBJ1-1,-,CASSFVQYTEAFF,TGTGCCAGCAGCTTTGTACAGTACACTGAAGCTTTCTTT
-,15,TRBV18,TRBJ1-1,-,CASSPRTGPNTEAFF,TGTGCCAGCTCACCAAGAACAGGACCAAACACTGAAGCTTTCTTT
-,15,TRBV4-3,TRBJ1-2,TRBD1,CASSPWTGGEYGYTF,TGCGCCAGCAGCCCTTGGACAGGGGGAGAATATGGCTACACCTTC
-,15,TRBV6-5,TRBJ2-7,TRBD1,CASSLEGQGRYEQYF,TGTGCCAGCAGTCTTGAGGGACAGGGTCGCTACGAGCAGTACTTC
-,14,TRBV19,TRBJ1-1,-,CASSAGGGGTEAFF,TGTGCCAGTAGTGCCGGAGGTGGAGGGACTGAAGCTTTCTTT
-,17,TRBV5-5,TRBJ2-1,TRBD2,CASSPGRGGGSYNEQFF,TGTGCCAGCAGCCCTGGGCGGGGGGGCGGATCCTACAATGAGCAGTTCTTC
-,15,TRBV4-1,TRBJ1-1,-,CASSQDPSGNTEAFF,TGCGCCAGCAGCCAAGATCCATCAGGGAACACTGAAGCTTTCTTT
few,14,TRBV5-5,TRBJ2-7,-,CASSFGNGAYEQYF,TGTGCCAGCAGCTTCGGCAACGGAGCTTACGAGCAGTACTTC
-,15,TRBV6-6,TRBJ1-3,TRBD1,CASRWDSYSGNTIYF,TGTGCCAGCAGATGGGACAGCTACTCTGGAAACACCATATATTTT
few,14,TRBV27,TRBJ1-1,-,CASTLGGGDTEAFF,TGTGCCAGCACCCTCGGAGGAGGGGACACTGAAGCTTTCTTT
-,14,TRBV7-3,TRBJ2-2,-,CASSFSGHSGELFF,TGTGCCAGCAGCTTTTCAGGGCATTCCGGGGAGCTGTTTTTT
-,15,TRBV7-2,TRBJ1-4,-,CASSLAGQPNEKLFF,TGTGCCAGCAGCTTAGCGGGGCAGCCTAATGAAAAACTGTTTTTT
once,15,TRBV2,TRBJ2-1,TRBD1,CASRATGGVNNEQFF,TGTGCCAGCAGAGCTACAGGGGGCGTTAACAATGAGCAGTTCTTC
-,15,TRBV19,TRBJ1-5,-,CASSTGLLGNQPQHF,TGTGCCAGTAGCACAGGGTTACTGGGCAATCAGCCCCAGCATTTT
-,14,TRBV5-1,TRBJ2-3,-,CASSFPSNTDTQYF,TGCGCCAGCAGCTTCCCTTCTAACACAGATACGCAGTATTTT
-,16,TRBV15,TRBJ2-3,-,CATSRDGQPSTDTQYF,TGTGCCACCAGCAGAGACGGACAGCCCAGCACAGATACGCAGTATTTT
-,13,TRBV7-2,TRBJ2-1,-,CASSLAGADEQFF,TGTGCCAGCAGCTTAGCGGGGGCTGATGAGCAGTTCTTC
-,13,TRBV7-3,TRBJ2-2,-,CASSPFGGGELFF,TGTGCCAGCAGCCCTTTCGGAGGCGGGGAGCTGTTTTTT
-,15,TRBV11-2,TRBJ2-5,TRBD2,CASSLETGGPSTQYF,TGTGCCAGCAGCTTAGAGACGGGGGGTCCCTCGACCCAGTACTTC
-,18,TRBV5-1,TRBJ2-1,-,CASSPQQGLGNSYNEQFF,TGCGCCAGCAGCCCCCAACAGGGTTTGGGGAACTCCTACAATGAGCAGTTCTTC
-,13,TRBV11-3,TRBJ1-1,-,CASSPRLNTEAFF,TGTGCCAGCAGCCCCCGACTAAACACTGAAGCTTTCTTT
once,19,TRBV4-3,TRBJ1-1,TRBD1,CASSQFPTGARGGNTEAFF,TGCGCCAGCAGTCAATTCCCCACAGGGGCCCGGGGAGGGAACACTGAAGCTTTCTTT
-,14,TRBV5-6,TRBJ2-7,TRBD1,CASSLGQQGVAQYF,TGTGCCAGCAGCTTGGGCCAACAGGGGGTTGCGCAGTACTTC
-,14,TRBV6-5,TRBJ2-3,TRBD2,CASRKRWGGDTQYF,TGTGCCAGCAGGAAAAGGTGGGGGGGAGATACGCAGTATTTT
-,12,TRBV6-5,TRBJ1-2,TRBD1,CASSIRGLGYTF,TGTGCCAGCAGTATCAGGGGGCTCGGCTACACCTTC
once,9,TRBV4-3,TRBJ2-1,-,CAKRLQQFF,TGCGCCAAACGACTGCAGCAGTTCTTC
-,15,TRBV11-3,TRBJ2-7,TRBD1,CASSLGPTGSYEQYF,TGTGCCAGCAGCTTAGGTCCGACAGGGTCCTACGAGCAGTACTTC
-,11,TRBV12-3/TRBV12-4,TRBJ2-5,TRBD1,CASGQGQTQYF,TGTGCCAGTGGACAGGGCCAGACCCAGTACTTC
-,13,TRBV6-1,TRBJ1-2,-,CASSERLGRGHTF,TGTGCCAGCAGTGAACGGCTCGGTAGGGGCCACACCTTC
-,17,TRBV4-2,TRBJ2-1,-,CASSQVGMQGYRSEQFF,TGTGCCAGCAGCCAAGTAGGTATGCAGGGGTATCGTAGTGAGCAGTTCTTC
-,14,TRBV5-1,TRBJ1-2,TRBD1,CASSSGTGDYGYTF,TGCGCCAGCAGCTCCGGGACAGGTGATTATGGCTACACCTTC
-,14,TRBV6-5,TRBJ1-6,-,CASKRSDSNSPLHF,TGTGCCAGCAAACGGTCGGACAGTAATTCACCCCTCCACTTT
-,14,TRBV21-1,TRBJ1-3,-,CAITRGNSGNTIYF,TGTGCCATCACGCGGGGAAACTCTGGAAACACCATATATTTT
-,14,TRBV11-2,TRBJ2-5,TRBD1,CASSLGPGGETQYF,TGTGCCAGCAGCTTAGGGCCAGGGGGAGAGACCCAGTACTTC
-,15,TRBV19,TRBJ1-1,TRBD1,CASTQGARRGTEAFF,TGTGCCAGTACACAGGGGGCTCGCCGGGGCACTGAAGCTTTCTTT
-,13,TRBV7-2,TRBJ1-2,TRBD1,CASTVRGRYGYTF,TGTGCCAGCACCGTCAGGGGGCGGTATGGCTACACCTTC
-,13,TRBV5-6,TRBJ2-5,-,CASSPGSEETQYF,TGTGCCAGCAGCCCGGGGAGTGAGGAGACCCAGTACTTC
-,17,TRBV7-2,TRBJ2-7,-,CASSLVGGFEGGYEQYF,TGTGCCAGCAGCTTAGTTGGCGGGTTTGAGGGTGGGTACGAGCAGTACTTC